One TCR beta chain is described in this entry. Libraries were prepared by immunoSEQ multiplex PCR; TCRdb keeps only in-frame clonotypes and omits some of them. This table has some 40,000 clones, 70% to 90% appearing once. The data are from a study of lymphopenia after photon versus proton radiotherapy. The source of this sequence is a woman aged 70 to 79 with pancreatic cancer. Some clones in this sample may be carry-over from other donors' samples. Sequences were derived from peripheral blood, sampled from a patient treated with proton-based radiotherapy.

As DNA, the CDR3 is TGTGCCAGTAGTATACGCATAGGGACTCCCTACGAGCAGTACTTC. Encoded protein: CASSIRIGTPYEQYF. This chain connects TRBV19 to TRBJ2-7; TRBD2 is a possible D gene (6 bases). Trimming removed 2 bases at V and 2 bases at J, with 13 bases between. The CDR3 extends over 15 amino acids. Looked up from germline, CDR1 is LNHDA and CDR2 is SQIVND (reference sequence).